This is a list of T cell receptor beta chains from one sample in a study of monozygotic twins with inflammatory bowel disease. TCRdb reprocessed the 5' RACE reads, keeping one entry per CDR3 protein, no DNA. In total, the table holds 150,000 to 200,000 distinct CDR3 sequences. The sample consisted of blood. These receptors originate from a human donor with ulcerative colitis or Crohn's disease, or a healthy co-twin of an affected twin (not recorded which). The CDR3 runs from the conserved cysteine through the conserved F or W.

V gene	J gene	CDR3 protein
TRBV10-3	TRBJ2-7	CAITPGQAYEQYF
TRBV6-5	TRBJ2-5	CASSYGPAGGQETQYF
TRBV5-1	TRBJ2-3	CASSLGSGASTDTQYF
TRBV18	TRBJ1-1	CASSLRVSMNTEAFF
TRBV6-5	TRBJ2-7	CASSFRDSLSYEQYF
TRBV9	TRBJ2-6	CASSVLTGSGANVLTF
TRBV12-3/TRBV12-4	TRBJ1-4	CASSLRTELFF
TRBV20-1	TRBJ2-7	CSARGTRQLYEQYF
TRBV20-1	TRBJ1-5	CSARGIQGMSNQPQHF
TRBV6-2/TRBV6-3	TRBJ2-4	CASRTSDPLLAKNIQYF
TRBV5-1	TRBJ2-3	CASSLRRLGVLSWRTDTQYF
TRBV12-3/TRBV12-4	TRBJ1-1	CASSPRTGGSGTEAFF
TRBV20-1	TRBJ2-1	CSARGGRTYNEQFF
TRBV20-1	TRBJ2-7	CSARNDRVVYEQYF
TRBV5-1	TRBJ2-1	CASSPGGTRYQASTNEQFF
TRBV12-3/TRBV12-4	TRBJ2-5	CASRPGGDQETQYF
TRBV3-1	TRBJ2-1	CASSQEGVAGAGYNEQFF
TRBV20-1	TRBJ2-7	CSARSSSPSTYEQYF
TRBV7-6	TRBJ1-6	CASSPRSGAGSPLHF
TRBV6-6	TRBJ2-2	CASSWRGNTGELFF
TRBV5-1	TRBJ2-5	CASSRTSGYETQYF
TRBV5-4	TRBJ1-1	CASSSRTGSLNTEAFF
TRBV2	TRBJ1-1	CASSRVGNTEAFF
TRBV28	TRBJ2-1	CASRVAGDSYNEQFF
TRBV4-2	TRBJ1-5	CASSPWTGDNQPQHF
TRBV20-1	TRBJ1-5	CSAPRTGSSNQPQHF
TRBV20-1	TRBJ1-5	CSARGLANQPQHF
TRBV15	TRBJ2-5	CAISAGPTSQYF
TRBV18	TRBJ1-6	CASSPLSGTGPSSPLHF
TRBV10-1	TRBJ2-1	CASSEYPLAGKYNEQFF
TRBV28	TRBJ2-1	CASSFSVAKNEQFF
TRBV2	TRBJ2-1	CASSEEVWLQGNEQFF
TRBV20-1	TRBJ2-7	CSARGGRGEQYF
TRBV20-1	TRBJ2-5	CSPARDTGETQYF
TRBV7-2	TRBJ1-5	CASSLTGARQPQHF
TRBV6-1	TRBJ1-5	CASSRSGSSQPQHF
TRBV7-3	TRBJ2-1	CASSLGGTFEQFF
TRBV7-2	TRBJ2-5	CASSLVGVETQYF
TRBV20-1	TRBJ1-1	CSARDGVVTEAFF
TRBV12-3/TRBV12-4	TRBJ2-5	CASTQQGRPQETQYF
TRBV6-4	TRBJ2-2	CASSALADTGELFF
TRBV6-1	TRBJ1-1	CASSQSGPLYTEAFF
TRBV6-2/TRBV6-3	TRBJ2-1	CASSRDRRLNEQFF
TRBV27	TRBJ2-6	CASSFSGGTSGANVLTF
TRBV20-1	TRBJ2-3	CSARGGPSPGEDTQYF
TRBV14	TRBJ1-4	CASSLSGFGRGKLFF
TRBV5-8	TRBJ2-7	CASSSQGGGTYEQYF
TRBV14	TRBJ2-3	CASSRGPRYTDTQYF
TRBV7-8	TRBJ1-5	CASSLAGGLGGQGPQHF